The 28 T cell receptor beta chains below were found in one sample sequenced in a study of T-cell reconstitution after alpha-beta-depleted transplantation in children. Unique molecular identifiers were used to barcode this TCRbeta library. TCRdb reanalysed the PCR reads using MiXCR and keeps one entry per CDR3 protein. The table has about 490,000 distinct CDR3 sequences, approximately 10% seen once. This specimen consisted of PBMCs, obtained before TCRalphabeta/CD19-depleted stem cell transplant. The receptor source for this set is a child aged 2 to 10 with inherited bone marrow failure, due to receive a stem cell transplant.

The chain has TRBV20-1 and TRBJ2-1; TRBD2 aligns across 9 bases. This CDR3 is built from 16 residues. Trimming at V came to 3 bases and at J to 2 bases, leaving 8 bases not matched to a gene. Germline V gene lookup returns CDR1 DFQATT and CDR2 SNEGSKA (reference sequence). The CDR3 region is CSARLRVAGAYNEQFF. CDR3 bases: TGCAGTGCTAGGCTGAGGGTAGCGGGAGCCTACAATGAGCAGTTCTTC.

This clonotype was seen repeatedly, ten times or more. The gene calls are TRBV29-1 and TRBJ2-5; the D is unclear. CDR1 and CDR2 (germline): SQVTM, ANQGSEA. CDR3 size: 11 residues. V lost 4 bases and J 1 base, leaving 4 bases between the germline ends. The CDR3 region is CSVAGQETQYF. The CDR3 nucleotides read TGCAGCGTTGCGGGCCAAGAGACCCAGTACTTC. The full variable domain, with the rest looked up from reference TRBV29-1 and TRBJ2-5, is SAVISQKPSRDICQRGTSLTIQCQVDSQVTMMFWYRQQPGQSLTLIATANQGSEATYESGFVIDKFPISRPNLTFSTLTVSNMSPEDSSIYLCSVAGQETQYFGPGTRLLVL.

This clonotype was detected many times. The chain couples TRBV7-2 to TRBJ2-7; TRBD2 matches at 10 bases. The CDR3 runs to 15 residues. The ends lost 3 bases at V and 5 bases at J; junction bases unmatched: 7. Germline V gives CDR1 SGHTA, CDR2 FQGNSA. CDR3 coding DNA: TGTGCCAGCAGCTTCCGAGCGGGAGGGACGGACGAGCAGTACTTC. Amino acid sequence: CASSFRAGGTDEQYF.

V gene TRBV4-3 combines with J gene TRBJ2-1; TRBD2 matches at 11 bases. This CDR3 has 17 amino acids. CDR1 and CDR2 from the germline V gene are LGHNA and YSLEER. J gave up 7 bases and V 0 bases, and 8 bases lay outside the gene matches. The chain's CDR3 is CASSQDILLAGGNEQFF. CDR3 sequence (DNA): TGCGCCAGCAGCCAAGATATTCTCCTAGCGGGAGGAAATGAGCAGTTCTTC.

This clonotype was found many times. The rearrangement links TRBV29-1 to TRBJ2-7; possibly TRBD1 or TRBD2 for D (5 bases each). This CDR3 contains 16 residues. V gave up 6 bases and J gave up 0 bases, with 21 bases separating them. Germline CDR1 SQVTM, CDR2 ANQGSEA. The CDR3 bases are TGCAGCGTCCGCCGGGACCCCGGGCTGACCTCCTACGAGCAGTACTTC. This sequence encodes CSVRRDPGLTSYEQYF.

This clonotype was seen a few times. The V gene is TRBV4-1, the J gene TRBJ2-3; TRBD2 matches 15 bases. The CDR3 is made up of 20 amino acids. After removal of 4 bases from V and 0 bases from J, the junction contained 11 bases not matched to a gene. CDR1 MGHRA and CDR2 YSYEKL come from the germline V gene. The CDR3 bases are TGCGCCAGCAGCCCCCGCCGTGGACTAGCGGGAGGGCGAAGCACAGATACGCAGTATTTT. The encoded protein is CASSPRRGLAGGRSTDTQYF.

This clonotype was found a few times. The chain joins TRBV29-1 to TRBJ2-7, with D unclear. Between the trimmed V and J ends, which lost 1 base and 1 base, there was a span of 8 bases. CDR1 SQVTM and CDR2 ANQGSEA come from the germline V gene. The CDR3 loop spans 13 amino acids. CDR3 sequence: CSVEGGNSYEQYF. In DNA form, the CDR3 reads TGCAGCGTTGAAGGAGGAAATTCCTACGAGCAGTACTTC.

There are many counts of this clonotype. The chain has TRBV7-2 and TRBJ2-3, with D perhaps TRBD1 (5 bases). The V and J ends lost 1 base and 5 bases respectively, with 7 bases between them. This CDR3 contains 13 residues. Germline values: CDR1 SGHTA, CDR2 FQGNSA. The CDR3 nucleotides are TGTGCCAGCAGCTTAGGGGGCAGAGATACGCAGTATTTT. Translating gives CASSLGGRDTQYF.

This clonotype has a count of ten or more. This chain links TRBV3-1 with TRBJ2-2; D is possibly TRBD1 (5 bases). This CDR3 is 13 amino acids long. The V and J ends lost 3 bases and 4 bases respectively, with 6 bases between them. CDR1 and CDR2 (germline): LGHDT, YNNKEL (reference sequence). DNA of the CDR3: TGTGCCAGCAGCCAGACAGCCACCGGGGAGCTGTTTTTT. Translating gives CASSQTATGELFF.

The chain employs TRBV25-1 and TRBJ1-1; D not resolved. There are 12 residues in the CDR3. Trimming removed 2 bases at V and 10 bases at J, with 11 bases between. Germline loops: CDR1 MGHDK, CDR2 SYGVNS. The CDR3 sequence is CASSENGLGAFF. The CDR3 nucleotides are TGTGCCAGCAGTGAAAATGGATTGGGAGCTTTCTTT.

This clonotype appeared many times. V gene TRBV2 combines with J gene TRBJ1-3; D gene unclear. The CDR3 runs 15 residues. The germline gives CDR1 SNHLY, CDR2 FYNNEI. The V end was cut by 8 bases, the J end by 0 bases, with 14 bases between. As DNA, the CDR3 is TGTGCCAGCGTGGGATTTGGCGGCTCTGGAAACACCATATATTTT. Translating gives CASVGFGGSGNTIYF.

The chain is built from TRBV29-1 and TRBJ2-3; 10 bases align to TRBD2. The CDR3 loop spans 16 amino acids. CDR1 SQVTM and CDR2 ANQGSEA come from the germline V gene. Unmatched junction bases numbered 6, after V lost 3 bases and J lost 0 bases. CDR3 protein: CSVDELAGSSTDTQYF. CDR3 DNA sequence: TGCAGCGTTGATGAACTAGCGGGATCTAGCACAGATACGCAGTATTTT.

The chain joins TRBV14 to TRBJ2-7; D ambiguous. Germline CDR1 SGHDN, CDR2 FVKESK. This CDR3 is built from 13 residues. The V end lost 0 bases, the J end lost 6 bases, and 9 bases lay between the germline ends. CDR3 sequence (DNA): TGTGCCAGCAGCCAAGAATGGGTGGCCGAGCAGTACTTC. It encodes CASSQEWVAEQYF.

This clonotype was seen repeatedly, ten times or more. The DNA of the CDR3 is TGCGCCAGCAGCCAGCTAGCGGGGGAGTACAATGAGCAGTTCTTC. Translated: CASSQLAGEYNEQFF. The chain is built from TRBV10-2 and TRBJ2-1; TRBD2 aligns across 10 bases. Germline CDR1 WSHSY, CDR2 SAAADI. The CDR3 covers 15 residues. V gave up 6 bases and J gave up 4 bases; unmatched junction bases: 6.

This clonotype has at least ten counts. V usage is TRBV27 and J usage is TRBJ2-7; tentative D call: TRBD1 (6 bases). Germline loops: CDR1 MNHEY, CDR2 SMNVEV (reference sequence). The V end was cut by 5 bases, the J end by 6 bases, with 11 bases between. This CDR3 is built from 12 residues. CDR3 protein: CASSPGQSEQYF. The CDR3 DNA follows: TGTGCCAGCAGTCCTGGACAGTCCGAGCAGTACTTC.

Ten or more counts support this clonotype. The CDR3 loop is CSVEDRAANYGYTF. The CDR3 coding sequence is TGCAGCGTTGAAGATCGCGCAGCCAACTATGGCTACACCTTC. J is TRBJ1-2 and V is TRBV29-1; D remains ambiguous. The V and J ends lost 0 bases and 2 bases respectively, with 10 bases between them. This CDR3 is built from 14 residues. The germline CDR1 and CDR2 sequences are SQVTM and ANQGSEA.

Many counts were recorded for this clonotype. The rearrangement uses TRBV4-3 and TRBJ2-7; no clear D gene. Germline V gene data show CDR1 as LGHNA and CDR2 as YSLEER. The CDR3 runs 16 residues. V lost 2 bases, J lost 3 bases, and 17 bases lay in between. The CDR3 DNA reads as TGCGCCAGCAGCCAAAGTGTACGGGTTGGGTTCTACGAGCAGTACTTC. Its protein is CASSQSVRVGFYEQYF.

In this sample, this clonotype turned up many times. The rearrangement joins TRBV7-2 to TRBJ2-5; no clear D gene. Trimming pared 2 bases from V and 2 bases from J, leaving 9 bases between. CDR1 and CDR2 from the germline V gene are SGHTA and FQGNSA. The CDR3 runs to 14 residues. The CDR3 region has the DNA TGTGCCAGCAGCTTACCGTTGGGACAAGAGACCCAGTACTTC. Its protein product is CASSLPLGQETQYF.

This chain joins TRBV30 and TRBJ2-3; the D is unclear. The germline gives CDR1 GTSNPN, CDR2 SVGIG (reference sequence). V was trimmed by 2 bases and J by 3 bases, leaving 3 bases between them. The CDR3 is 11 amino acids. CDR3 coding DNA: TGTGCCTGGAGTTTGACAGATACGCAGTATTTT. Protein sequence: CAWSLTDTQYF.

This clonotype came up many times. The chain joins TRBV29-1 to TRBJ2-5, with D possibly matching TRBD1 (5 bases). V shed 5 bases and J shed 4 bases, with 11 bases lying between them. Per germline, CDR1 SQVTM and CDR2 ANQGSEA. The CDR3 contains 12 residues. CDR3 sequence reads: CSVQGNRETQYF. The CDR3 bases are TGCAGCGTTCAGGGAAATCGAGAGACCCAGTACTTC.

This clonotype was counted ten times or more. V is TRBV28 and J is TRBJ2-3; 8 bases align to TRBD2. The CDR3 has 17 residues. J lost 8 bases, V lost 7 bases, and 20 bases had no gene match. CDR1 is MDHEN, CDR2 SYDVKM, per germline. The CDR3 is CASNRRGAGGPLGTQYF. CDR3 bases: TGTGCCAGCAATCGAAGGGGGGCGGGAGGTCCTTTAGGTACGCAGTATTTT.

In this sample, this clonotype turned up many times. This chain uses TRBV12-3 or TRBV12-4 with TRBJ2-1; 7 nucleotides align to TRBD2. The V and J ends lost 2 bases and 7 bases, in that order; junction bases with no gene match: 11. This CDR3 is 16 amino acids long. DNA of the CDR3: TGTGCCAGCAGTTTATCCCTGGGCGGGAGAAGTAATGAGCAGTTCTTC. As protein: CASSLSLGGRSNEQFF.

This clonotype was recorded many times. The rearrangement uses TRBV7-9 and TRBJ2-1; 13 positions agree with TRBD2. Looked up from germline, CDR1 is SEHNR and CDR2 is FQNEAQ (reference sequence). V was pared by 5 bases and J by 4 bases, with 8 bases of the junction left unmatched. The CDR3 totals 17 residues. CDR3 bases: TGTGCCAGCAGCGAACCCGGGACTAGCGGGGCATACAATGAGCAGTTCTTC. It codes for CASSEPGTSGAYNEQFF.

This clonotype was recorded many times. The chain couples TRBV4-2 to TRBJ2-3; 15 bases map to TRBD2. CDR1 is LGHNA and CDR2 is YNFKEQ in the germline V gene. The V gene end was trimmed by 3 bases and the J gene end by 5 bases; junction bases not matched to a gene: 3. This CDR3 contains 16 residues. CDR3 nucleotide sequence: TGTGCCAGCAGCCACGGGGGACTAGCGGGAGGAGATACGCAGTATTTT. Its translation is CASSHGGLAGGDTQYF.

The rearrangement links TRBV29-1 to TRBJ1-2, with unresolved D. In germline, CDR1 is SQVTM, CDR2 ANQGSEA. Trimming removed 0 bases from V and 3 bases from J, with 14 bases in between. CDR3 size: 15 residues. CDR3 residues: CSVEDPPATDYGYTF. The DNA for the CDR3 is TGCAGCGTTGAAGATCCGCCAGCGACGGACTATGGCTACACCTTC.

This clonotype was recorded at least ten times. This sequence joins TRBV24-1 and TRBJ1-5, with 7 bases fitting TRBD1. Germline lookup yields CDR1 KGHDR and CDR2 SFDVKD. This CDR3 is built from 14 residues. Trimming at V came to 3 bases and at J to 6 bases, leaving 4 bases not matched to a gene. The CDR3, as DNA: TGTGCCACCAGTGATGAGGGGGCACGTCAGCCCCAGCATTTT. This codes for CATSDEGARQPQHF.

There are a few counts of this clonotype. The chain recombines TRBV5-4 with TRBJ2-2; D is undetermined. Germline CDR1 is SGHNT and CDR2 is YYREEE (reference sequence). The CDR3 loop spans 16 amino acids. V was pared by 2 bases and J by 4 bases, with 15 bases between. CDR3 DNA sequence: TGTGCCAGCAGCTTATGGGGTGGCCGGACCACCGGGGAGCTGTTTTTT. It specifies CASSLWGGRTTGELFF.

J is TRBJ2-7 and V is TRBV20-1; D might be TRBD2 (7 bases). CDR1 DFQATT and CDR2 SNEGSKA come from the germline V gene (reference sequence). The CDR3 loop spans 13 amino acids. The V gene lost 4 bases and the J gene lost 5 bases, with 15 bases spanning the gap. The CDR3 here is CSAKGGAVHEQYF. The CDR3 DNA follows: TGCAGTGCTAAAGGGGGGGCGGTCCACGAGCAGTACTTC.